Listed here are 4 T cell receptor beta chains from one sample, sequenced in a study of cytomegalovirus exposure and HLA in healthy donors. In the PCR, 60 Vbeta and 13 Jbeta primers were used. Produced via immunoSEQ multiplex PCR; TCRdb's table is partial and in-frame only. The table has 130,000 or so clones, nearly 90% seen once; the top ten hold more than 0.5%. Sequencing was performed on PBMCs. These receptors were taken from a woman between 35 and 50 years old in good health and CMV-seronegative.

The chain recombines TRBV11-2 with TRBJ2-7, with 13 bases aligning to TRBD2. This CDR3 region has 14 residues. V was pared by 5 bases and J by 5 bases, with 3 bases of the junction left unmatched. Germline V gives CDR1 SGHAT, CDR2 FQNNGV. Here the CDR3 reads CASSTGLAGNEQYF. CDR3 sequence (DNA): TGTGCCAGCAGCACGGGACTAGCGGGAAACGAGCAGTACTTC. The whole variable domain, remainder taken from reference TRBV11-2 and TRBJ2-7, is EAGVAQSPRYKIIEKRQSVAFWCNPISGHATLYWYQQILGQGPKLLIQFQNNGVVDDSQLPKDRFSAERLKGVDSTLKIQPAKLEDSAVYLCASSTGLAGNEQYFGPGTRLTVT.

The chain combines TRBV6-5 with TRBJ2-2; 8 bases are a match to TRBD2. Germline trimming cut 2 bases from V and 5 bases from J; bases unmatched to any gene: 7. The CDR3 sequence is 16 residues long. The germline gives CDR1 MNHEY, CDR2 SVGAGI. The CDR3 region has the DNA TGTGCCAGCAGTTACCCCGGGCTAGCGGGTACCGGGGAGCTGTTTTTT. Protein sequence: CASSYPGLAGTGELFF.

The chain recombines TRBV11-3 with TRBJ1-1, with 10 bases lining up with TRBD1. J was trimmed by 5 bases and V by 5 bases; bases with no gene match: 8. From germline, CDR1 is SGHNT and CDR2 YENEEA. The CDR3 totals 15 residues. CDR3 nucleotide sequence: TGTGCCAGCAGCGGGACGGGACAGGGGTTTACTGAAGCTTTCTTT. It encodes CASSGTGQGFTEAFF.

The J gene is TRBJ2-5, the V gene TRBV6-6; TRBD2 matches at 11 bases. The V gene end was trimmed by 6 bases and the J gene end by 2 bases; junction bases not matched to a gene: 8. CDR1 and CDR2 from the germline V gene are MNHNY and SVGAGI (reference sequence). The CDR3 runs 16 residues. CDR3 loop: CASRQLAGAGQETQYF. CDR3 bases: TGTGCCAGCAGGCAACTAGCGGGAGCGGGACAAGAGACCCAGTACTTC.